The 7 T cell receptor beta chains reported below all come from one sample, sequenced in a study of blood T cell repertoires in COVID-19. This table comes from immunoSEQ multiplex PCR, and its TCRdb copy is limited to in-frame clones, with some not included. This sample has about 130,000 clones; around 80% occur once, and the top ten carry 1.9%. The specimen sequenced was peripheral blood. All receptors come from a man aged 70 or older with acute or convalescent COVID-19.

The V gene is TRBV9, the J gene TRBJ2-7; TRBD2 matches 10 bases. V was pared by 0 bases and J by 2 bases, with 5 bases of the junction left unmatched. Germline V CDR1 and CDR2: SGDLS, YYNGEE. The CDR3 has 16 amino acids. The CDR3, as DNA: TGTGCCAGCAGCGTAGGATCTAGCGGGGGACCCTACGAGCAGTACTTC. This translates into CASSVGSSGGPYEQYF.

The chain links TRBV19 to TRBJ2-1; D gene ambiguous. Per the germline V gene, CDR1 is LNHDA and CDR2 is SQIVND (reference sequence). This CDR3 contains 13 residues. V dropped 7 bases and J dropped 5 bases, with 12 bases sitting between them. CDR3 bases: TGTGCCAGTAAGAACGGTATGAACAATGAGCAGTTCTTC. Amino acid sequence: CASKNGMNNEQFF.

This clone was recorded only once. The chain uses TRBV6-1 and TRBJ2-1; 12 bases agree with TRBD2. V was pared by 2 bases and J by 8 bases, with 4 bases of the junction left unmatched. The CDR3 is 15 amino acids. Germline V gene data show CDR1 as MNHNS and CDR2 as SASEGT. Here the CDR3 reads CASSELAGGQDEQFF. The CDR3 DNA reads TGTGCCAGCAGTGAACTAGCGGGGGGGCAGGATGAGCAGTTCTTC.

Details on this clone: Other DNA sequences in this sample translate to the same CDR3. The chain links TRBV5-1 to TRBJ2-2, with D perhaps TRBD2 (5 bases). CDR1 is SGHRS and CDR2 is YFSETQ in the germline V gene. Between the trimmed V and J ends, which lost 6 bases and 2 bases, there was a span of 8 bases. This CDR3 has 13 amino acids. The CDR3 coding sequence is TGCGCCAGCAATACGGGAAACACCGGGGAGCTGTTTTTT. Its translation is CASNTGNTGELFF.

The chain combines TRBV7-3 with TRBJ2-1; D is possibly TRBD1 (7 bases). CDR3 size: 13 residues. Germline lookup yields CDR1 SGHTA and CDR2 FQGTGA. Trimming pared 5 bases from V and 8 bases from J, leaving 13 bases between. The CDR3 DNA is TGTGCCAGCAGCGCAACAGGGGACTATGAGCAGTTCTTC. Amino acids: CASSATGDYEQFF.

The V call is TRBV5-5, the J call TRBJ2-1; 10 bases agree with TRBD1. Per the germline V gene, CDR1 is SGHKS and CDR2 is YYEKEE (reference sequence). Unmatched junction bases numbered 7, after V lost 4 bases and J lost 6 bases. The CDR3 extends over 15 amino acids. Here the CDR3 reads CASSLTGQGFNEQFF. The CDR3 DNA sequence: TGTGCCAGCAGCCTCACGGGACAGGGGTTCAATGAGCAGTTCTTC.

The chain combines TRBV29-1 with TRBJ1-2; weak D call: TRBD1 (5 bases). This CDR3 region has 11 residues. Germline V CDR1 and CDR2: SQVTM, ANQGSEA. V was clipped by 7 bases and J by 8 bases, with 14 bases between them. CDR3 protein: CSDRDLEGYTF. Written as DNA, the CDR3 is TGCAGCGACCGGGACTTGGAGGGCTACACCTTC.